This T cell receptor (beta chain) was recorded in a study of cytomegalovirus exposure and HLA in healthy donors. 60 Vbeta and 13 Jbeta primers were used in PCR. Assay: immunoSEQ multiplex PCR; the TCRdb copy retains only in-frame clones and omits some. This repertoire shows around 100,000 clones, 60% to 75% found once; its top ten account for under 2%. This CDR3 has 15 amino acids. V shed 6 bases and J 8 bases; nucleotides not matched to a gene: 11. CDR1 LGHNA and CDR2 YSLEER come from the germline V gene. Study findings and constraints: In a later analysis, a missense DCLRE1C variant was linked to TCR beta V- and J-gene trimming. In vitro data verified three CMV-associated chains as specific for CMV antigens. Reportedly, cytomegalovirus status was diagnosed with high sensitivity and specificity.

This clone was found a few times. The target antigen is unknown. This TCR derives from a woman aged 40 to 50 in good health and CMV-seronegative. The V gene is TRBV4-3, the J gene TRBJ2-1; 9 bases agree with TRBD2. The specimen sequenced was PBMCs. The CDR3 DNA reads TGCGCCAGCAGTCGCCAGGCTAGCGGGGAGGATGAGCAGTTCTTC. It translates to CASSRQASGEDEQFF.